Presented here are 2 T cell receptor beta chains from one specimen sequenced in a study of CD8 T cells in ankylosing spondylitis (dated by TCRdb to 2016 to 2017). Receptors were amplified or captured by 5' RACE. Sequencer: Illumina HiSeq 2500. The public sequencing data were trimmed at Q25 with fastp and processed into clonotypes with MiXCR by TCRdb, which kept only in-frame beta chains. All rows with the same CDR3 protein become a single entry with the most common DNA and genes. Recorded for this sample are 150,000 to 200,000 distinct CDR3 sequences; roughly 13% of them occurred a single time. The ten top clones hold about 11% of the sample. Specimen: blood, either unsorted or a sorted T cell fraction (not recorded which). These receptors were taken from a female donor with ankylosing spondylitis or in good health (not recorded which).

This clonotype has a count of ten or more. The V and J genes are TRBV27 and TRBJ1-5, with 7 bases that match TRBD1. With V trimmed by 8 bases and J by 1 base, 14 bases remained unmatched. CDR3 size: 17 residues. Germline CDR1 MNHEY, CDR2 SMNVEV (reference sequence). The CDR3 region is CASSYPGGLLSNQPQHF. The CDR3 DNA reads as TGTGCCAGCTCCTACCCAGGGGGTTTGTTGAGCAATCAGCCCCAGCATTTT.

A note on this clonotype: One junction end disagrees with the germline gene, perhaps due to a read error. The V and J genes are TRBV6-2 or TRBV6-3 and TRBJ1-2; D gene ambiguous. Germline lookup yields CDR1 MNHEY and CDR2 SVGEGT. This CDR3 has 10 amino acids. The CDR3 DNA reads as TGTGCCAGCAGAGACTACGGCTACACCTTC. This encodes CASRDYGYTF.